What follows describes a single T cell receptor (beta chain). Enrolled during active infection, Seattle patients were then followed longitudinally. The sample comes from a study of blood T cell repertoires in COVID-19. Looking at the study overall: The samples span acute and convalescent COVID-19 from the United States, Italy and Spain. T cells, B-cell-depleted T cells, or PBMCs supplied cDNA or gDNA.

Original methodology: It was from reference gene primer amplification that nucleated cell counts were estimated. Measured with immunoSEQ multiplex PCR; TCRdb has only the in-frame clones, and not every one. From that table come the V and J calls and clone size; the DNA was used to work out D and trimming. Of tens of thousands of clones in the sample, about 90% were seen once. The TCR comes from a man between 45 and 60 years old with COVID-19, enrolled during active disease. The source material was peripheral blood.

CDR3 sequence: CASSKSWLAGVSDEQYF. As DNA, the CDR3 is TGTGCCAGCAGCAAAAGCTGGTTAGCGGGAGTTAGTGACGAGCAGTACTTC. This chain links TRBV21-1 with TRBJ2-7; whether TRBD2, the table's D call, matches the DNA was not checked. TRBV21-1 is classified as a pseudogene. The CDR3 contains 17 residues.